This T cell receptor beta chain is drawn from a study of T-cell reconstitution after alpha-beta-depleted transplantation in children. Study conclusions and caveats: Most T-cell counts and diversity one year after the transplant came from T cells that were newly produced. Diversity of TCRbeta at day 60 was high in some patients, arising from surviving recipient T cells and thymic progenitors.

This clonotype was counted ten times or more. Its antigen is not identified. It was with unique molecular identifiers that the TCRbeta library was prepared. TCRdb called the PCR reads again in MiXCR, with one record for every CDR3 protein. The table shows hundreds of thousands of distinct CDR3 sequences, with under 15% occurring only once. Sequences were derived from PBMCs, sampled before TCRalphabeta/CD19-depleted stem cell transplant. The clonotype originates from a girl aged 2-10 years with congenital amegakaryocytic thrombocytopenia, due to receive a stem cell transplant.

DNA of the CDR3: TGCGCCAGCAGCTTGGACGAGGGTACGAACACTGAAGCTTTCTTT. It specifies CASSLDEGTNTEAFF. The gene calls are TRBV5-1 and TRBJ1-1; D is unresolved. In germline, CDR1 is SGHRS, CDR2 YFSETQ. The CDR3 contains 15 residues. V lost 0 bases to trimming and J lost 1 base, with 10 bases between them.